This TCR beta chain was identified during a study of blood T cell repertoires in COVID-19. The wider study: Nucleic acid was either cDNA or gDNA, and it came from T cells, B-cell-depleted T cells, or PBMCs.

The ends lost 1 base at V and 5 bases at J; junction bases unmatched: 10. CDR1 is GTSNPN, CDR2 SVGIG, per germline (reference sequence). The length of the CDR3 is 15 residues. Authors' data handling: Scientists estimated how many nucleated cells there were by amplifying reference gene primers. Clones were sequenced by immunoSEQ multiplex PCR, and TCRdb holds only the in-frame ones, with some missing. V and J calls and clone size are those listed in that table; D and trimming were worked out from the DNA. The sample consists of hundreds of thousands of clones, around 84% of them appearing once. Sequenced sample: PBMCs or T cells enriched from blood (not recorded which). This chain connects TRBV30 to TRBJ1-1, with TRBD1 identical over 7 bases. The clonotype comes from a man aged 25 to 40 who had recovered from COVID-19. CDR3 coding DNA: TGTGCCTGGAGTGACAGACAGGGCCGGCAGACTGAAGCTTTCTTT. As protein: CAWSDRQGRQTEAFF.